The present TCR beta chain was sequenced within a study of response to subunit inactivated influenza vaccine. On this clonotype: The antigen is unknown.

TCRdb reanalysed the RT-PCR reads using MiXCR and keeps one entry per CDR3 protein. The table shows just under 550,000 distinct CDR3 sequences, with 20% to 25% occurring only once. Study-wide results and limits: T cells newly recruited by each seasonal influenza vaccination are few, the authors suggested.

These data also featured in a second study, about T cells expressing NK-cell markers. That paper notes: UMIs were included in TCR beta cDNA generated by 5'RACE template switching. In sorted CD3+CD56+NKG2C+, CD3+CD56+NKG2C- and CD3+CD56-NKG2C+ T cells, TCR beta repertoires were obtained. Once again these clonotypes came out on top in the CD3+CD56-NKG2C+ fraction of four donors.

The sample consisted of CD4+ T cells sorted from PBMCs, taken 11 to 12 days after vaccination. The clonotype comes from a man aged 45-60 years who received an inactivated influenza vaccine.

Here the CDR3 DNA reads TGTGCCAGCAGCCACAGGGTCTCCTACGAGCAGTACTTC. Its protein is CASSHRVSYEQYF. The chain links TRBV5-6 to TRBJ2-7, with D possibly matching TRBD1 (6 bases). The CDR3 length is 13 residues. Trimming took 4 bases from V and 0 from J, leaving 8 bases between them. CDR1 is SGHDT, CDR2 YYEEEE, per germline.